This T cell receptor (beta chain) originates from a study of blood T cell repertoires in COVID-19 (dated by TCRdb to between 2020 and 2021). Broadly, across the study: Samples covering the acute and convalescent phases of COVID-19 were provided by collaborators in the United States, Italy and Spain. The material from the prospective study consisted of cDNA or gDNA derived from T cells, B-cell-depleted T cells, or PBMCs. The dataset comprised deeply sampled blood TCRbeta repertoires from subjects exposed to, actively infected with, or recovered from COVID-19. The repertoires were made available in a free public database intended to serve as a resource for research on the immune response to SARS-CoV-2. Samples were obtained from the ongoing ImmuneRACE study (first 160 participants) and from roughly 1,300 subjects provided by 6 global collaborators. The sample metadata nearly always contained a de-identified subject ID, COVID-19 status, age in years and sex. HLA class I and class II types, where available, came from metadata supplied by the sample provider rather than from assay-based typing.

Overall results and qualifications from the work: The amount of clinical and demographic metadata varied by source and participant and was provided uncurated.

A note on this clone: The target of this receptor is not known. Per-base quality was not reported, and no clone a single base away is much larger than it.

TCRbeta CDR3 regions were amplified from genomic DNA by means of the immunoSEQ Assay, a bias-controlled multiplex PCR. In the authors' own workflow: Within the assay, amplification of reference gene primers was used to estimate how many nucleated cells each sample contained. To quantify the absolute abundance of each unique TCRbeta CDR3 rearrangement, sequence reads were collapsed and filtered. For each sample, productive Simpson clonality was calculated by taking the square root of Simpson's diversity index across productive rearrangements. What TCRdb holds here is the immuneACCESS table cut down to in-frame rearrangements. Part of the clones is not present; checked against another copy, under half of the missing clones reflect an unresolved V gene, and the others are unexplained. The V and J calls and clone size were taken over from that table, and D and trimming were inferred from the DNA. The sample contains about 140,000 clones, 80% to 85% of them found a single time. In total, the top ten clones hold 7% to 10% of the sample.

Whole blood was collected in K2EDTA tubes by collaborating institutions according to the institutions' own protocols. For TCRbeta analysis, collaborators shipped samples as frozen whole blood, isolated PBMCs, or DNA extracted from either of those sample types. Sequences MDHEN (CDR1) and SYDVKM (CDR2) are obtained from the germline V gene. The CDR3 starts with the cysteine, ends with the phenylalanine, and has 13 residues. Just CDR3 DNA is preserved here, 39 bases in frame from base 1. The junction carries 16 bases between V and J, which are trimmed by 6 bases and 8 bases respectively. This sequence originates from a human donor in a cohort sampled during active COVID-19. The rearranged segments are TRBV28 and TRBJ1-2, and the D gene may be TRBD1, 5 bases matching. Sequenced sample: peripheral blood. The DNA is TGTGCCAGCAGCCCGGGGGGATTTGGGGGCTACACCTTC. The encoded protein is CASSPGGFGGYTF.